A selection of T cell receptor beta chains follows, all from one sample in a study of blood T cell repertoires in COVID-19. This table comes from immunoSEQ multiplex PCR, and its TCRdb copy is limited to in-frame clones, with some not included. The data contain around 300,000 clones, 85% to 90% of them singletons. The sequencing input was peripheral blood. These receptors came from a woman between 45 and 60 years old with active or convalescent COVID-19. CDR3s include the opening cysteine and the closing phenylalanine or tryptophan. D genes are given only for firm matches. Size is stated for part of the rows, as once, few or many counts, or as a class when the clone is expanded.

D gene	CDR3 length	clone size	J gene	V gene	CDR3 DNA	CDR3 protein
NA	15	once	TRBJ1-1	TRBV9	TGTGCCAGCAGCGTAGGGGTGACAGGTAAAACTGAAGCTTTCTTT	CASSVGVTGKTEAFF
NA	16	NA	TRBJ1-1	TRBV9	TGTGCCAGCAGCCCCTCTTTAGGACAGAAGAACACTGAAGCTTTCTTT	CASSPSLGQKNTEAFF
TRBD1	15	NA	TRBJ2-3	TRBV27	TGTGCCAGCAGTTTCGGACAGGGGGGGACAGATACGCAGTATTTT	CASSFGQGGTDTQYF
TRBD1	14	NA	TRBJ2-5	TRBV28	TGTGCCAGCACCCCGGGTGGGACAGGGGGGACCCAGTACTTC	CASTPGGTGGTQYF
NA	14	NA	TRBJ2-2	TRBV7-9	TGTGCCAGCAGCTTAGCGAGCTCCACCGGGGAGCTGTTTTTT	CASSLASSTGELFF
NA	13	NA	TRBJ2-7	TRBV3-1/TRBV3-2	TGTGCCAGCAGCCAAGGACAGTCCTACGAGCAGTACTTC	CASSQGQSYEQYF
NA	13	NA	TRBJ2-7	TRBV28	TGTGCCAGCAGTTTCTCAGGGTCTGACGAGCAGTACTTC	CASSFSGSDEQYF
TRBD1	16	NA	TRBJ2-1	TRBV5-1	TGCGCCAGCAGTTTTAGACAGGGGACGGTCTACAATGAGCAGTTCTTC	CASSFRQGTVYNEQFF
NA	15	NA	TRBJ1-4	TRBV7-2	TGTGCCAGCAGCTACCAGGGAGGTGGTAATGAAAAACTGTTTTTT	CASSYQGGGNEKLFF
NA	15	NA	TRBJ2-7	TRBV6-2/TRBV6-3	TGTGCCAGCAGTTACCGCCCCGGGACTCTATACGAGCAGTACTTC	CASSYRPGTLYEQYF
TRBD1	14	NA	TRBJ1-5	TRBV27	TGTGCCAGCAGTCCCGGGACAGATAATCAGCCCCAGCATTTT	CASSPGTDNQPQHF
NA	15	NA	TRBJ2-1	TRBV7-3	TGTGCCAGCAGCTTAATGGACAGCTCCTACAATGAGCAGTTCTTC	CASSLMDSSYNEQFF
NA	15	once	TRBJ1-5	TRBV6-5	TGTGCCAGCAGTTACTCAGGACATAGCAATCAGCCCCAGCATTTT	CASSYSGHSNQPQHF
NA	15	NA	TRBJ2-6	TRBV18	TGTGCCAGCGCGTACAGGTTGGAGGGGGCCAACGTCCTGACTTTC	CASAYRLEGANVLTF
TRBD1	15	NA	TRBJ1-5	TRBV2	TGTGCCAGCCACGGGACAGGGGGTAGCAATCAGCCCCAGCATTTT	CASHGTGGSNQPQHF
NA	16	NA	TRBJ1-5	TRBV5-8	TGTGCCAGCAGCTTGGGTTGGGGCACGTTAAATCAGCCCCAGCATTTT	CASSLGWGTLNQPQHF
TRBD1	15	NA	TRBJ2-5	TRBV11-2	TGTGCCAGCAGCTTAGGACCGACAGGGGAAGAGACCCAGTACTTC	CASSLGPTGEETQYF
TRBD2	19	NA	TRBJ2-5	TRBV4-3	TGCGCCAGCAGCCAAGAAACATTCGCGCCGGGACTAGTGGGAGAGACCCAGTACTTC	CASSQETFAPGLVGETQYF
NA	14	NA	TRBJ1-2	TRBV6-5	TGTGCCAGCTCTTTGGGGGGGTTCCCCTATGGCTACACCTTC	CASSLGGFPYGYTF
NA	13	NA	TRBJ2-1	TRBV4-2	TGTGCCAGCAGCCAAGATGGAGGTCTCGGTGTGTTCTTC	CASSQDGGLGVFF
NA	12	NA	TRBJ1-2	TRBV6-5	TGTGCCAGCAGTCCTACAGGCTATGGCTACACCTTC	CASSPTGYGYTF
NA	13	NA	TRBJ1-2	TRBV12-3/TRBV12-4	TGTGCCAGCAGTTTTTCAGCTAACTATGGCTACACCTTC	CASSFSANYGYTF
TRBD1	13	NA	TRBJ1-1	TRBV5-8	TGTGCCAGCAGCTTGGCAGGGGGCCTTGAAGCTTTCTTT	CASSLAGGLEAFF
NA	19	NA	TRBJ1-5	TRBV19	TGTGCCAGTAGTAGGGCCGGGGCGGGACTGAGTGATAGCAATCAGCCCCAGCATTTT	CASSRAGAGLSDSNQPQHF
NA	12	NA	TRBJ2-1	TRBV11-3	TGTGCCAGCAGCCGGACCGAGGGCGAGCAGTTCTTC	CASSRTEGEQFF
TRBD2	15	NA	TRBJ2-3	TRBV4-1	TGCGCCAGCAGCCTCACCGGACTAGCGCCAGATACGCAGTATTTT	CASSLTGLAPDTQYF
NA	14	NA	TRBJ2-7	TRBV7-2	TGTGCCAGCAGCTTAGTTGTCAGAAACTACGAGCAGTACTTC	CASSLVVRNYEQYF
TRBD1	13	NA	TRBJ1-2	TRBV29-1	TGCAGCGTTGAGGGGGGCAGGGGGAATGGCTACACCTTC	CSVEGGRGNGYTF
NA	18	few	TRBJ2-2	TRBV19	TGTGCCAGTCGTCAGGACTTCTTCCTATCATCGAACACCGGGGAGCTGTTTTTT	CASRQDFFLSSNTGELFF
TRBD1	14	NA	TRBJ1-2	TRBV5-1	TGCGCCAGCAGCCCGGGGACAGTACCGGGTGGCTACACCTTC	CASSPGTVPGGYTF
NA	14	NA	TRBJ2-5	TRBV7-2	TGTGCCAGCAGCCCAGGGCCTAGCCAAGAGACCCAGTACTTC	CASSPGPSQETQYF
NA	14	NA	TRBJ2-5	TRBV29-1	TGCAGCGCCGGGGTCCCGGATGGGCAAGAGACCCAGTACTTC	CSAGVPDGQETQYF
TRBD1	15	NA	TRBJ1-5	TRBV4-3	TGCGCCAGCAGCCAAGACAGGGGGATCGGCCAGCCCCAGCATTTT	CASSQDRGIGQPQHF
TRBD2	17	NA	TRBJ2-1	TRBV14	TGTGCCAGCAGCCAAGATCTCACTAGCGGGAGGTACAATGAGCAGTTCTTC	CASSQDLTSGRYNEQFF
TRBD1	15	NA	TRBJ1-5	TRBV28	TGTGCCAGCAGTGGTACCGGGACAGGGTATCAGCCCCAGCATTTT	CASSGTGTGYQPQHF
NA	14	NA	TRBJ1-1	TRBV19	TGTGCCAGTAAAAAGGGAGGTACGAACACTGAAGCTTTCTTT	CASKKGGTNTEAFF
NA	15	NA	TRBJ1-3	TRBV7-9	TGTGCCAGCAGCTTAGCAGGGGGTCGTGGAAACACCATATATTTT	CASSLAGGRGNTIYF
TRBD2	17	NA	TRBJ2-7	TRBV7-2	TGTGCCAGCAGCTTGACTAGCGGGAGGTCTCTCTCTAGGGAGCAGTACTTC	CASSLTSGRSLSREQYF
NA	15	NA	TRBJ1-3	TRBV6-5	TGTGCCAGCATGTACGTAACCGCCTCGGTTGACACCATATATTTT	CASMYVTASVDTIYF
NA	13	NA	TRBJ1-2	TRBV6-6	TGTGCCAGCAGCCCACAAGAAGGAGGGGGCTACACCTTC	CASSPQEGGGYTF
NA	14	NA	TRBJ1-4	TRBV11-2	TGTGCCAGCAGCTCTCTAAGACAGCATGAAAAACTGTTTTTT	CASSSLRQHEKLFF